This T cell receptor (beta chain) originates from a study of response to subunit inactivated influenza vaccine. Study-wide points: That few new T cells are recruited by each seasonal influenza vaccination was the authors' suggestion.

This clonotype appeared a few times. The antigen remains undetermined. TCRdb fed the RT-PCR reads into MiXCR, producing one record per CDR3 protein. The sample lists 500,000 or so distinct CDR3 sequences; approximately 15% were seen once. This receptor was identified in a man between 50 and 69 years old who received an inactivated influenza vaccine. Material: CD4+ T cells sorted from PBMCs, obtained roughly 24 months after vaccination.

The CDR3 protein is CASSLAGGTGPQYF. CDR3 nucleotides: TGTGCCAGCAGCTTAGCGGGGGGGACAGGTCCGCAGTATTTT. The V gene is TRBV7-2, the J gene TRBJ2-3, with a possible D match to TRBD1 (8 bases). Germline V gene lookup returns CDR1 SGHTA and CDR2 FQGNSA. The CDR3 consists of 14 residues. Trimming took 0 bases from V and 10 from J, leaving 14 bases between them.